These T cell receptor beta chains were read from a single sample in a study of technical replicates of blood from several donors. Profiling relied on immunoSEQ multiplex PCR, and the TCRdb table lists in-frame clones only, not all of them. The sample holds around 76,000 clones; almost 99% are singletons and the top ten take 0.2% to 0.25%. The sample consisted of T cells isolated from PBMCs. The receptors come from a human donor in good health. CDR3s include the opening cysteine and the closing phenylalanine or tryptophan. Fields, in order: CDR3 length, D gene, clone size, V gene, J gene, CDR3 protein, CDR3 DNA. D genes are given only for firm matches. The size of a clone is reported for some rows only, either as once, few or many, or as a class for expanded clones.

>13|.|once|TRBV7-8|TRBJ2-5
CASSVTGEETQYF
TGTGCCAGCAGCGTGACAGGTGAAGAGACCCAGTACTTC
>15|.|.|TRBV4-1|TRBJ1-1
CASSQTVSMNTEAFF
TGCGCCAGCAGCCAAACAGTTTCAATGAACACTGAAGCTTTCTTT
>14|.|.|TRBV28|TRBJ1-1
CASSVLNPGTEAFF
TGTGCCAGCAGTGTTCTTAATCCAGGCACTGAAGCTTTCTTT
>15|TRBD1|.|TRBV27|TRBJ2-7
CASATTGEPAYEQYF
TGTGCCAGCGCGACCACAGGGGAGCCCGCCTACGAGCAGTACTTC
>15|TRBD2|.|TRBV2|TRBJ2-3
CASTPGLARTDTQYF
TGTGCCAGCACCCCGGGACTAGCCAGGACAGATACGCAGTATTTT
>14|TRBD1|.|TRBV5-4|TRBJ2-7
CASRPRQGSYEQYF
TGTGCCAGCAGACCTCGACAGGGTTCGTACGAGCAGTACTTC
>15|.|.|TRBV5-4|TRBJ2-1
CASSSDRRSDNEQFF
TGTGCCAGCAGCTCCGACAGGAGGAGCGACAATGAGCAGTTCTTC
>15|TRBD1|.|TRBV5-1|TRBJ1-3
CASSLRDRGGDTIYF
TGCGCCAGCAGCCTCCGAGACAGGGGTGGAGACACCATATATTTT
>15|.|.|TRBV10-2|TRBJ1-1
CASSELQHMNTEAFF
TGCGCCAGCAGTGAGTTACAGCACATGAACACTGAAGCTTTCTTT
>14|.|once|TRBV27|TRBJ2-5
CASSYDPRRETQYF
TGTGCCAGCAGTTACGACCCTAGGAGGGAGACCCAGTACTTC
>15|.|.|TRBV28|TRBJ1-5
CASSPPGISNQPQHF
TGTGCCAGCAGTCCCCCAGGGATTAGCAATCAGCCCCAGCATTTT
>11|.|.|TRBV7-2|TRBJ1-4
CAIYENEKLFF
TGTGCCATCTACGAGAATGAAAAACTGTTTTTT
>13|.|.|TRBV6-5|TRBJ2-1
CASSYSFGQLALF
TGTGCCAGCAGTTACTCGTTCGGACAGCTGGCTCTCTTC
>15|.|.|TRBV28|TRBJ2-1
CASNSGHQITHEQFF
TGTGCCAGCAACTCCGGACATCAAATCACCCATGAGCAGTTCTTC
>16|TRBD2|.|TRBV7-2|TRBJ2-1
CAGSLVGLAGESEQFF
TGTGCCGGCAGCTTAGTGGGACTAGCGGGAGAGTCTGAGCAGTTCTTC
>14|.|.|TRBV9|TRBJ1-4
CASSVGGGDEKLFF
TGTGCCAGCAGCGTAGGAGGAGGGGATGAAAAACTGTTTTTT
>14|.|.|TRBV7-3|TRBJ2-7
CASSIERVPYEQYF
TGTGCCAGCAGCATAGAGCGGGTCCCCTACGAGCAGTACTTC
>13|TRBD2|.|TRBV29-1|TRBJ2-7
CSVGTSGSYEQYF
TGCAGCGTTGGGACTAGCGGCTCCTACGAGCAGTACTTC
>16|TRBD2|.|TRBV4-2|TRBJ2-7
CASSQAPGGSSYEQYF
TGTGCCAGCAGCCAAGCGCCGGGAGGTAGCTCCTACGAGCAGTACTTC
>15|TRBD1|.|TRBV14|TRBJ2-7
CASSQPGGSLREQYF
TGTGCCAGCAGCCAACCAGGGGGCTCTCTTCGCGAGCAGTACTTC
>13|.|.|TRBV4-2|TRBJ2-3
CASSQNRDGTQYF
TGTGCCAGCAGCCAAAACAGGGACGGTACGCAGTATTTT
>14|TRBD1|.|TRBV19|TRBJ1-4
CASSSDREDEKLFF
TGTGCCAGTAGTTCGGACAGGGAAGATGAAAAACTGTTTTTT
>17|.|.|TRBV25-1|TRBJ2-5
CASSEYRVLKMGETQYF
TGTGCCAGCAGTGAATATCGGGTCCTTAAGATGGGAGAGACCCAGTACTTC
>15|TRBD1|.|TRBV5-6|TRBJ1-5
CASSLRGQGGGPQHF
TGTGCCAGCAGCTTGAGGGGACAGGGCGGGGGGCCCCAGCATTTT
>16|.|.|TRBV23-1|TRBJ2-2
CASSQTAGISTGELFF
TGCGCCAGCAGTCAAACCGCCGGGATTAGCACCGGGGAGCTGTTTTTT
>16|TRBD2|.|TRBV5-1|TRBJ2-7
CASSYGTSGSIGEQYF
TGCGCCAGCAGCTACGGGACTAGCGGGAGCATAGGGGAGCAGTACTTC
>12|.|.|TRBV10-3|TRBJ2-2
CAIGQNTGELFF
TGTGCCATAGGACAGAACACCGGGGAGCTGTTTTTT
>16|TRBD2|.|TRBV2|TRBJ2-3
CASRLSRGMSTDTQYF
TGTGCCAGCAGACTTTCGCGGGGGATGAGCACAGATACGCAGTATTTT
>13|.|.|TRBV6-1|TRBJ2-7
CASGHRDYYEQYF
TGTGCCAGTGGACACAGGGACTACTACGAGCAGTACTTC
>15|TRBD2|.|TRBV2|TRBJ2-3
CASSGTSGRADTQYF
TGTGCCAGCAGCGGAACTAGCGGGAGGGCAGATACGCAGTATTTT
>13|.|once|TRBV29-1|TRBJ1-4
CSVGGVGDEKLFF
TGCAGCGTTGGTGGGGTCGGGGATGAAAAACTGTTTTTT
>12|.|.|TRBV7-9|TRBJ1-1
CASSRGGTEAFF
TGTGCCAGCAGCCGAGGGGGCACTGAAGCTTTCTTT
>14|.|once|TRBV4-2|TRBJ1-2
CASSQAGEGYGYTF
TGTGCCAGCAGCCAAGCAGGGGAAGGGTATGGCTACACCTTC
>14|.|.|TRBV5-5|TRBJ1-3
CASSFRVSGNTIYF
TGTGCCAGCAGCTTCAGGGTCTCTGGAAACACCATATATTTT
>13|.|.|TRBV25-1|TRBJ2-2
CASSLRHTGELFF
TGTGCCAGCAGTTTGAGGCACACCGGGGAGCTGTTTTTT
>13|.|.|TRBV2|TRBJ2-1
CASRGLGYNEQFF
TGTGCCAGCCGGGGACTCGGATACAATGAGCAGTTCTTC
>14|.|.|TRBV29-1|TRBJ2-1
CSVEALTGRDEQFF
TGCAGCGTTGAAGCTCTAACAGGGAGGGATGAGCAGTTCTTC
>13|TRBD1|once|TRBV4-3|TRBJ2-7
CASSGQGSYEQYF
TGCGCCAGCAGTGGACAGGGTAGCTACGAGCAGTACTTC
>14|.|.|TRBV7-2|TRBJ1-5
CASSLGSTNQPQHF
TGTGCCAGCAGCTTAGGGTCTACGAATCAGCCCCAGCATTTT
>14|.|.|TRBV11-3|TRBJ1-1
CASSLGSGNTEAFF
TGTGCCAGCAGCTTAGGTAGCGGGAACACTGAAGCTTTCTTT
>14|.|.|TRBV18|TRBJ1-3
CASSPSGDGNTIYF
TGTGCCAGCTCACCATCCGGGGATGGAAACACCATATATTTT
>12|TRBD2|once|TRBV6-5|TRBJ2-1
CASSRTRGEQFF
TGTGCCAGCAGTCGGACTAGAGGTGAGCAGTTCTTC
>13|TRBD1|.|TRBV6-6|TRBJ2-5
CATHRGYEETQYF
TGTGCCACCCACAGGGGATACGAAGAGACCCAGTACTTC
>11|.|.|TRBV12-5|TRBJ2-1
CASGLVQQQFF
TGTGCTAGTGGTTTGGTACAGCAGCAGTTCTTC
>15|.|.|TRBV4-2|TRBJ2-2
CASSQEGTNTGELFF
TGTGCCAGCAGCCAAGAGGGGACAAACACCGGGGAGCTGTTTTTT
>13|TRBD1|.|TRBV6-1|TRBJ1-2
CASRDRGVYGYTF
TGTGCCAGCCGGGACAGGGGAGTCTATGGCTACACCTTC
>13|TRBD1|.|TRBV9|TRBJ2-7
CASSPQGVHEQYF
TGTGCCAGCAGCCCCCAGGGGGTACACGAGCAGTACTTC
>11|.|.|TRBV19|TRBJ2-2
CASSSIGELFF
TGTGCCAGTAGTAGTATCGGGGAGCTGTTTTTT
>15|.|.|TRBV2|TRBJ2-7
CASSEGAGRSYEQYF
TGTGCCAGCAGTGAAGGGGCGGGTCGTTCCTACGAGCAGTACTTC
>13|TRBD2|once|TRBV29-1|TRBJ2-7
CSVISGDSYEQYF
TGCAGCGTCATTAGCGGGGACTCCTACGAGCAGTACTTC
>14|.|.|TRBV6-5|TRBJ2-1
CASTEGGSYNEQFF
TGTGCCAGCACCGAGGGCGGAAGCTACAATGAGCAGTTCTTC
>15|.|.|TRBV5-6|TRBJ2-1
CASSLGPPGANEQFF
TGTGCCAGCAGCTTGGGACCCCCGGGAGCCAATGAGCAGTTCTTC
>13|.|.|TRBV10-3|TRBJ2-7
CAISEEGFYEQYF
TGTGCCATCAGTGAGGAGGGATTCTACGAGCAGTACTTC